What follows are 14 T cell receptor beta chains derived from one specimen sequenced in a study of cytomegalovirus exposure and HLA in healthy donors. 60 Vbeta and 13 Jbeta primers were used in PCR. Some clones are missing from TCRdb's copy, which holds only in-frame ones; the method was immunoSEQ multiplex PCR. Among 90,000 to 140,000 clones, about 16% were seen once, and the ten largest hold around 0.86%. Sequenced material: PBMCs. All receptors come from a female donor in good health and CMV-seronegative.

This clone was observed a few times. The rearrangement uses TRBV4-1 and TRBJ2-3; 7 positions agree with TRBD1. There are 20 residues in the CDR3. V shed 3 bases and J 4 bases; nucleotides not matched to a gene: 22. CDR1 MGHRA and CDR2 YSYEKL come from the germline V gene. The CDR3 spells CASSHAGTAHSQTLADTQYF. CDR3 nucleotides: TGCGCCAGCAGCCACGCCGGGACAGCACACTCACAGACCCTGGCAGATACGCAGTATTTT.

The V gene is TRBV5-1, the J gene TRBJ2-5; TRBD2 matches 13 bases. The V and J ends lost 4 bases and 7 bases, in that order; junction bases with no gene match: 4. CDR1 is SGHRS, CDR2 YFSETQ, per germline. CDR3 length: 14 amino acids. CDR3 sequence reads: CASSATSGGVTQYF. DNA of the CDR3: TGCGCCAGCAGCGCCACTAGCGGGGGGGTGACCCAGTACTTC.

This clone was picked up a small number of times. V is TRBV27 and J is TRBJ1-4, with TRBD1 identical over 8 bases. The junction had 2 bases not matched to a gene; V was cut back by 6 bases and J by 5 bases. This CDR3 has 13 amino acids. Germline assignment: CDR1 MNHEY and CDR2 SMNVEV (reference sequence). The CDR3 spells CASRRTGNEKLFF. CDR3 coding DNA: TGTGCCAGCAGAAGGACAGGGAATGAAAAACTGTTTTTT. Complete variable domain (other parts from reference TRBV27 and TRBJ1-4): EAQVTQNPRYLITVTGKKLTVTCSQNMNHEYMSWYRQDPGLGLRQIYYSMNVEVTDKGDVPEGYKVSRKEKRNFPLILESPSPNQTSLYFCASRRTGNEKLFFGSGTQLSVL.

This clone was seen a handful of times. The chain has TRBV30 and TRBJ1-5; TRBD1 might be the D (5 bases). The germline V and J ends were trimmed by 1 base and 4 bases, with 14 bases remaining between them. The CDR3 is made up of 15 amino acids. Germline CDR1 and CDR2: GTSNPN and SVGIG (reference sequence). The CDR3 loop reads CAWSAGHNPNQPQHF. In DNA, the CDR3 is TGTGCCTGGAGTGCCGGACATAACCCTAATCAGCCCCAGCATTTT.

This clone has a handful of counts. V usage is TRBV19 and J usage is TRBJ1-5, with 9 bases that match TRBD1. Germline assignment: CDR1 LNHDA and CDR2 SQIVND (reference sequence). The CDR3 has 15 amino acids. The J segment lost 7 bases and the V segment lost 6 bases, leaving 10 bases of the junction unmatched. The DNA for the CDR3 is TGTGCCAGTAGCAATACAGGGGGCTCGGGGCAGCCCCAGCATTTT. This codes for CASSNTGGSGQPQHF.

V and J are TRBV6-5 and TRBJ1-1, with D possibly TRBD1 on 6 matching bases. V was trimmed by 6 bases and J by 6 bases, leaving 8 bases between them. The CDR3 sequence is 11 residues long. Germline-derived CDR1 and CDR2 are MNHEY and SVGAGI. The CDR3: CASSQGPEAFF. The CDR3 bases are TGTGCCAGCAGCCAGGGGCCTGAAGCTTTCTTT.

CDR3 protein: CASSTTGQGLYEQYF. As DNA, the CDR3 is TGTGCCAGCAGTACCACCGGACAGGGCCTCTACGAGCAGTACTTC. This chain uses TRBV6-6 with TRBJ2-7; 8 bases agree with TRBD1. The CDR3 totals 15 residues. Germline CDR1 reads MNHNY; CDR2 reads SVGAGI (reference sequence). The ends lost 5 bases at V and 3 bases at J; junction bases unmatched: 9.

The V and J genes are TRBV5-4 and TRBJ2-5; weak D call: TRBD1 (5 bases). The CDR3 contains 12 residues. The V end was cut by 4 bases, the J end by 2 bases, with 6 bases between. The germline CDR1 and CDR2 sequences are SGHNT and YYREEE (reference sequence). This CDR3 is CASSRQQETQYF. The DNA for the CDR3 is TGTGCCAGCAGCCGACAGCAAGAGACCCAGTACTTC.

This clone was observed a handful of times. V and J are TRBV5-4 and TRBJ1-1; D not certain. V was trimmed by 1 base and J by 5 bases, leaving 12 bases between them. CDR1 and CDR2 (germline): SGHNT, YYREEE (reference sequence). The CDR3 is made up of 14 amino acids. The CDR3 coding sequence is TGTGCCAGCAGCTTGTCGGGGTTTAGTACTGAAGCTTTCTTT. It is translated as CASSLSGFSTEAFF.

The J gene is TRBJ1-5, the V gene TRBV28, with a weak D call TRBD1 (5 bases). The V gene lost 1 base and the J gene lost 1 base, with 11 bases spanning the gap. Per germline, CDR1 MDHEN and CDR2 SYDVKM. The CDR3 sequence is 16 residues long. The chain's CDR3 is CASSLLSRVSNQPQHF. The CDR3 region has the DNA TGTGCCAGCAGTTTATTATCCAGGGTGAGCAATCAGCCCCAGCATTTT.

The chain recombines TRBV6-1 with TRBJ2-1; D remains ambiguous. Germline V gene data show CDR1 as MNHNS and CDR2 as SASEGT. V shed 4 bases and J shed 10 bases, with 11 bases lying between them. This CDR3 is built from 12 residues. The CDR3 sequence: CASSAELYEQFF. CDR3 DNA: TGTGCCAGCAGTGCGGAACTATACGAGCAGTTCTTC.

Concerning this clone: One end of the junction fails to match germline, which may point to a read error. The V gene is TRBV7-7, the J gene TRBJ2-3, with D maybe TRBD2 (5 bases). CDR1 SSHAT and CDR2 FNYEAQ come from the germline V gene (reference sequence). CDR3 length: 13 amino acids. The CDR3 DNA sequence: TGTGCTAGCAGCCCAGCGGGCACAGATACGCAGTATTTT. It codes for CASSPAGTDTQYF. Together with reference TRBV7-7 and TRBJ2-3, the CDR3 gives the full variable domain: GAGVSQSPRYKVTKRGQDVTLRCDPISSHATLYWYQQALGQGPEFLTYFNYEAQPDKSGLPSDRFSAERPEGSISTLTIQRTEQRDSAMYRCASSPAGTDTQYFGPGTRLTVL.

This clone was seen more than once but under ten times. The chain carries TRBV7-9 and TRBJ1-2; no firm D call. This CDR3 has 17 residues. V was cut by 8 bases and J by 0 bases, with 22 bases left in between. The germline CDR1 and CDR2 sequences are SEHNR and FQNEAQ (reference sequence). The CDR3 region is CASLKPLQSDTNYGYTF. CDR3 DNA sequence: TGTGCCAGCCTTAAACCCCTGCAGTCAGATACTAACTATGGCTACACCTTC.

The chain links TRBV30 to TRBJ2-5; D perhaps matches TRBD1 (5 bases). This CDR3 has 13 residues. Germline loops: CDR1 GTSNPN, CDR2 SVGIG (reference sequence). Trimming shortened V by 4 bases and J by 6 bases, and 15 bases separated the two germline ends. The CDR3 here is CAWTGGPGKTQYF. CDR3 in DNA: TGTGCCTGGACCGGTGGACCAGGGAAGACCCAGTACTTC.